The 9 T cell receptor beta chains listed next were all sequenced from one sample in a study of control samples from healthy donors and cancer patients. The repertoire was sequenced with immunoSEQ multiplex PCR; TCRdb's copy has only in-frame clones and lacks some. The sample lists about 51,000 clones, 89% occurring once. Sequenced: PBMCs. The receptor set was obtained from a middle-aged man with colorectal cancer.

In its sample, this clone was seen once. The V call is TRBV10-3, the J call TRBJ1-1, with D hard to call. The CDR3 is made up of 13 amino acids. CDR1 ENHRY and CDR2 SYGVKD come from the germline V gene. Trimming took off 6 bases at V and 0 bases at J, with 8 bases between the two ends. CDR3 sequence: CAISRTVNTEAFF. The CDR3 bases are TGTGCCATCAGCAGAACAGTGAACACTGAAGCTTTCTTT.

The chain is built from TRBV7-2 and TRBJ2-7; possibly TRBD2 for D (5 bases). The CDR3 loop spans 15 amino acids. The germline V and J ends were trimmed by 3 bases and 2 bases, with 14 bases remaining between them. From germline, CDR1 is SGHTA and CDR2 FQGNSA. The CDR3, as DNA: TGTGCCAGCAGCTTGACTGGGGAGAGGACCTACGAGCAGTACTTC. This sequence encodes CASSLTGERTYEQYF.

The chain employs TRBV3-1 (or the pseudogene TRBV3-2) and TRBJ1-1; D not certain. The germline V gene encodes CDR1 LGHDT and CDR2 YNNKEL (reference sequence). The CDR3 has 15 amino acids. Trimming shortened V by 4 bases and J by 1 base, and 13 bases separated the two germline ends. CDR3 sequence (DNA): TGTGCCAGCAGCCCTCGGGTGGACCGGAACACTGAAGCTTTCTTT. This sequence encodes CASSPRVDRNTEAFF.

The chain uses TRBV6-5 and TRBJ2-2; maybe TRBD2 (6 bases). CDR1 is MNHEY and CDR2 is SVGAGI in the germline V gene. V was shortened by 5 bases and J by 7 bases, with 17 bases between the two germline ends. The CDR3 loop spans 15 amino acids. The CDR3 spells CASSRVGGPDGELFF. The CDR3 nucleotides read TGTGCCAGCAGTCGAGTCGGAGGGCCAGACGGGGAGCTGTTTTTT.

This clone was observed once. CDR3: CASSHGRATDTQYF. CDR3 nucleotide sequence: TGCGCCAGCAGCCATGGCAGGGCCACAGATACGCAGTATTTT. The V gene is TRBV4-3, the J gene TRBJ2-3; possibly TRBD1 for D (5 bases). Germline V CDR1 and CDR2: LGHNA, YSLEER. The CDR3 sequence is 14 residues long. V dropped 3 bases and J dropped 2 bases, with 9 bases sitting between them.

The chain uses TRBV6-5 and TRBJ2-2; no firm D call. This CDR3 is built from 12 residues. Germline loops: CDR1 MNHEY, CDR2 SVGAGI. Trimming took off 8 bases at V and 4 bases at J, with 8 bases between the two ends. In nucleotides, the CDR3 is TGTGCCAGCCTTACCGTCACCGGGGAGCTGTTTTTT. Its translation: CASLTVTGELFF.

The chain employs TRBV11-3 and TRBJ2-7; TRBD1 matches at 8 bases. CDR1 is SGHNT and CDR2 is YENEEA in the germline V gene. The V and J ends lost 2 bases and 3 bases, in that order; junction bases with no gene match: 3. This CDR3 is built from 14 residues. The CDR3 spells CASSLQGANYEQYF. CDR3 bases: TGTGCCAGCAGCTTACAGGGGGCGAACTACGAGCAGTACTTC.

The chain links TRBV7-9 to TRBJ1-1; D not resolved. CDR1 and CDR2 from the germline V gene are SEHNR and FQNEAQ (reference sequence). This CDR3 has 15 amino acids. V was clipped by 4 bases and J by 1 base, with 13 bases between them. The CDR3 region has the DNA TGTGCCAGCAGCTCATTTCGGGTCTCGAACACTGAAGCTTTCTTT. Amino acids: CASSSFRVSNTEAFF.

The chain links TRBV2 to TRBJ2-5, with 7 bases fitting TRBD1. The length of the CDR3 is 14 residues. The trim removed 5 bases at V and 4 bases at J, leaving 7 bases unmatched. CDR1 SNHLY and CDR2 FYNNEI come from the germline V gene. CDR3 protein: CASSRTGPRETQYF. The CDR3 bases are TGTGCCAGCAGTCGGACAGGTCCAAGAGAGACCCAGTACTTC.